Shown below are 18 T cell receptor beta chains from a single sample sequenced in a study of CDR3 diversity in severe acne. TCRdb reprocessed the PCR reads with MiXCR, giving one entry per CDR3 protein. The table lists about 100,000 distinct CDR3 sequences, 51% of them singletons. Sequencing was carried out using blood. Every receptor here comes from a male donor with acne.

This chain links TRBV29-1 with TRBJ2-5, with D unresolved. The ends were cut back, 2 bases at V and 5 bases at J, with 15 bases in the middle. This CDR3 contains 14 residues. Germline loops: CDR1 SQVTM, CDR2 ANQGSEA. CDR3 nucleotide sequence: TGCAGCGTTGAATCCCCTGGGGTTGGTGAGACCCAGTACTTC. Translating gives CSVESPGVGETQYF.

The table lists this clonotype with a few counts. V and J are TRBV7-8 and TRBJ2-7; the D gene is possibly TRBD2 (6 bases). CDR1 and CDR2 from the germline V gene are SGHVS and FQNEAQ. V dropped 5 bases and J dropped 3 bases, with 11 bases sitting between them. The CDR3 sequence is 13 residues long. The CDR3 reads CASSMNGGYEQYF. The CDR3 DNA reads TGTGCCAGCAGCATGAACGGGGGCTACGAGCAGTACTTC.

This clonotype was seen only a few times. The rearrangement joins TRBV4-3 to TRBJ1-6, with 7 bases that match TRBD1. CDR3 length: 15 residues. CDR1 and CDR2 (germline): LGHNA, YSLEER. J lost 10 bases, V lost 7 bases, and 13 bases had no gene match. Here the CDR3 DNA reads TGCGCCAGCACCTTGGACAGGTTCTCGAACTCACCCCTCCACTTT. It yields the protein CASTLDRFSNSPLHF.

This clonotype was found once. The chain recombines TRBV7-8 with TRBJ1-4; weak D call: TRBD1 (6 bases). The CDR3 consists of 14 residues. V lost 1 base, J lost 7 bases, and 10 bases lay in between. Germline values: CDR1 SGHVS, CDR2 FQNEAQ. CDR3 region: CASSLGPDSEKLFF. CDR3 in DNA: TGTGCCAGCAGCTTAGGCCCGGACAGTGAAAAACTGTTTTTT.

The chain combines TRBV6-5 with TRBJ1-2, with D unresolved. Looked up from germline, CDR1 is MNHEY and CDR2 is SVGAGI. Between the trimmed V and J ends, which lost 5 bases and 8 bases, there was a span of 27 bases. The CDR3 consists of 17 residues. This chain's CDR3 is CASSKGLEFPLKLGYTF. CDR3 DNA: TGTGCCAGCAGTAAAGGACTAGAGTTTCCCCTGAAATTAGGCTACACCTTC.

This sequence joins TRBV29-1 and TRBJ1-2; D might be TRBD1 (5 bases). Germline V gives CDR1 SQVTM, CDR2 ANQGSEA. The CDR3 length is 16 residues. Deletions cut 0 bases from V and 4 bases from J, with 18 bases between. The CDR3, as DNA: TGCAGCGTTGAAGATACGGGAGGGGTTGGGGGCTATGGCTACACCTTC. It translates to CSVEDTGGVGGYGYTF.

The genes are TRBV9 and TRBJ2-1, with TRBD1 identical over 10 bases. With V trimmed by 3 bases and J by 3 bases, 6 bases remained unmatched. Per germline, CDR1 SGDLS and CDR2 YYNGEE. The CDR3 loop spans 16 amino acids. The CDR3 spells CASSAKGTGVYNEQFF. The CDR3 bases are TGTGCCAGCAGCGCAAAGGGGACAGGGGTCTACAATGAGCAGTTCTTC.

The J gene is TRBJ1-5, the V gene TRBV19, with D unclear. CDR1 is LNHDA and CDR2 is SQIVND in the germline V gene (reference sequence). V was pared by 5 bases and J by 3 bases, with 5 bases between. CDR3 size: 12 residues. DNA of the CDR3: TGTGCCAGTAGTGAATACAATCAGCCCCAGCATTTT. Translated: CASSEYNQPQHF.

The chain carries TRBV7-8 and TRBJ1-5; 7 nucleotides line up with TRBD1. With V trimmed by 4 bases and J by 1 base, 19 bases remained unmatched. The CDR3 covers 20 residues. Germline V gene data show CDR1 as SGHVS and CDR2 as FQNEAQ. The CDR3 nucleotides read TGTGCCAGCAGCTCAAACCCCAGAGACAGGGCCCATATGAGCAATCAGCCCCAGCATTTT. It encodes CASSSNPRDRAHMSNQPQHF.

In its sample, this clonotype was seen a few times. This chain connects TRBV6-1 to TRBJ2-3; 8 bases agree with TRBD1. The ends lost 2 bases at V and 11 bases at J; junction bases unmatched: 9. The CDR3 has 14 residues. The V gene's germline CDR1 is MNHNS and CDR2 SASEGT. The DNA of the CDR3 is TGTGCCAGCAGTGAAAGTATCGGACAGGGAAAGCAGTATTTT. This gives the protein CASSESIGQGKQYF.

This clonotype was seen ten or more times. The genes are TRBV7-6 and TRBJ2-2; TRBD1 matches at 10 bases. V lost 5 bases, J lost 3 bases, and 6 bases stayed unmatched. CDR1 SGHVS and CDR2 FNYEAQ come from the germline V gene. The CDR3 runs to 16 residues. Here the CDR3 DNA reads TGTGCCAGCAGCGTGGGACAGGGGCCCCACACCGGGGAGCTGTTTTTT. Translating it yields CASSVGQGPHTGELFF.

The V call is TRBV25-1, the J call TRBJ2-1; 14 positions match TRBD2. CDR1 and CDR2 (germline): MGHDK, SYGVNS. V lost 10 bases, J lost 9 bases, and 8 bases stayed unmatched. The CDR3 contains 14 residues. The CDR3 is CAIPGLAGVVEQFF. The CDR3 DNA follows: TGTGCCATCCCGGGACTAGCGGGAGTTGTTGAGCAGTTCTTC.

This clonotype was recorded many times. The rearrangement joins TRBV5-1 to TRBJ2-3; weak D call: TRBD2 (5 bases). The V gene's germline CDR1 is SGHRS and CDR2 YFSETQ. The CDR3 has 17 residues. V dropped 4 bases and J dropped 6 bases, with 24 bases sitting between them. In nucleotides, the CDR3 is TGCGCCAGCAGCCCTCATGTCTCGATAGGGAGCGTGGATACGCAGTATTTT. Its protein product is CASSPHVSIGSVDTQYF.

The chain links TRBV7-8 to TRBJ2-7; D tentatively reads TRBD1 or TRBD2 (5 bases each). Germline assignment: CDR1 SGHVS and CDR2 FQNEAQ. Trimming took 5 bases from V and 2 from J, leaving 16 bases between them. The CDR3 is made up of 15 amino acids. DNA of the CDR3: TGTGCCAGCAGCCCCTTTGGACGAGGGGCCTACGAGCAGTACTTC. It is translated as CASSPFGRGAYEQYF.

At least ten counts were recorded for this clonotype. This sequence joins TRBV7-9 and TRBJ2-1; 8 nucleotides match TRBD2. This CDR3 has 16 amino acids. V lost 4 bases and J lost 6; bases outside the gene matches: 11. CDR1 is SEHNR and CDR2 is FQNEAQ in the germline V gene (reference sequence). CDR3 residues: CASSSPTAGAFNEQFF. CDR3 in DNA: TGTGCCAGCAGCTCCCCCACAGCGGGAGCATTCAATGAGCAGTTCTTC.

This clonotype was seen only a few times. This rearrangement joins TRBV24-1 to TRBJ2-5, with 9 bases lining up with TRBD1. Germline CDR1 and CDR2: KGHDR and SFDVKD. The ends lost 4 bases at V and 1 base at J; junction bases unmatched: 6. This CDR3 has 16 residues. CDR3 coding DNA: TGTGCCACCAGTGACTACGGGACAGGGCGCCAAGAGACCCAGTACTTC. This encodes CATSDYGTGRQETQYF.

V usage is TRBV10-1 and J usage is TRBJ2-7; D may be TRBD1 (5 bases). Germline V gene lookup returns CDR1 WNHNN and CDR2 SYGVQD (reference sequence). CDR3 size: 11 residues. V gave up 9 bases and J gave up 7 bases, with 13 bases separating them. The CDR3 reads CARKSGSEQYF. The CDR3 region has the DNA TGCGCCAGGAAGTCAGGGTCGGAGCAGTACTTC.

The V and J genes are TRBV7-9 and TRBJ1-2; 7 positions match TRBD1. The germline gives CDR1 SEHNR, CDR2 FQNEAQ (reference sequence). Unmatched junction bases numbered 5, after V lost 5 bases and J lost 2 bases. This CDR3 is built from 14 residues. CDR3 DNA sequence: TGTGCCAGCAGCCGGGACAGCCTAAACTATGGCTACACCTTC. Its translation: CASSRDSLNYGYTF.